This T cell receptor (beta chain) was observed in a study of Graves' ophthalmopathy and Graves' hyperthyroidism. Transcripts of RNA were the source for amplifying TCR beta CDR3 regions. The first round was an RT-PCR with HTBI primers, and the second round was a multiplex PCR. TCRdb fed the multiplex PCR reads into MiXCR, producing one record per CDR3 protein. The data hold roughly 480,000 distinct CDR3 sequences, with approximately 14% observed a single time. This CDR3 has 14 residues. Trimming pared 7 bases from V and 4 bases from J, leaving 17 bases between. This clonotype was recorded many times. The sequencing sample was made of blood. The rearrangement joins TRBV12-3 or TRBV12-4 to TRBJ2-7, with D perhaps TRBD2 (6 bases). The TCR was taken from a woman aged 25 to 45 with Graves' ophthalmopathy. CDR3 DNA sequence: TGTGCCAGCACCCCAGGACGGGAGACTTACGAGCAGTACTTC. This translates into CASTPGRETYEQYF.